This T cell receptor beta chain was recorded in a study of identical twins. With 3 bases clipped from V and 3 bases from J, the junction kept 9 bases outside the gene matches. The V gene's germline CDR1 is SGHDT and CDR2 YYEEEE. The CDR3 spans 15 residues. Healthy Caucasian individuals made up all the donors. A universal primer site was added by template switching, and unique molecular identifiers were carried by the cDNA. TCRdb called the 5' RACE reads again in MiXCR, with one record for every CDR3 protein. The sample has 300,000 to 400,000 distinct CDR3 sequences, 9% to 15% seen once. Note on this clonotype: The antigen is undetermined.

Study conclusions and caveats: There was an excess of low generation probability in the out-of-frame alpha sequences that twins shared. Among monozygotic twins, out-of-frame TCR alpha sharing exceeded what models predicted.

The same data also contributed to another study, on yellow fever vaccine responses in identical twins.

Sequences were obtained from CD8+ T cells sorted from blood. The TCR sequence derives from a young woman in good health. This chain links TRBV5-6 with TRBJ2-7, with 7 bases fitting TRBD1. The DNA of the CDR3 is TGTGCCAGCAGCTACCTGGGACAGTTCGACTACGAGCAGTACTTC. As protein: CASSYLGQFDYEQYF.